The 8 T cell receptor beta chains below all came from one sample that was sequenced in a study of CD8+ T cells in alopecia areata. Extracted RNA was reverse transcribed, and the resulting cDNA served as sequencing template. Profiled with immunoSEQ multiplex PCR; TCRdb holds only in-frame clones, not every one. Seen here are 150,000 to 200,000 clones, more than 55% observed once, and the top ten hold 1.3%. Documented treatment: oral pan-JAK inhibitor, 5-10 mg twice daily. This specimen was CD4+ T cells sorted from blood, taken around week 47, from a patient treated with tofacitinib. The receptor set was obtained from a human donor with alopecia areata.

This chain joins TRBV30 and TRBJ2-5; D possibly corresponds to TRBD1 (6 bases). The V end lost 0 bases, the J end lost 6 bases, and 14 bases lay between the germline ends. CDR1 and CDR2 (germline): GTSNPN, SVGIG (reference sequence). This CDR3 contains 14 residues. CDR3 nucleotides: TGTGCCTGGAGTGTAGGACAGACGAGTAAGACCCAGTACTTC. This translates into CAWSVGQTSKTQYF.

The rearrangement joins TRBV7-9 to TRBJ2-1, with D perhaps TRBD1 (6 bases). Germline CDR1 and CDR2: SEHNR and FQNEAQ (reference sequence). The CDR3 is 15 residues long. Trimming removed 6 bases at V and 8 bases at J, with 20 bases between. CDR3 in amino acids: CASRSGTQNFDEQFF. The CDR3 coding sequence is TGTGCCAGCAGATCCGGGACACAAAATTTTGATGAGCAGTTCTTC. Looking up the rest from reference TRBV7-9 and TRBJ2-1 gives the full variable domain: DTGVSQNPRHKITKRGQNVTFRCDPISEHNRLYWYRQTLGQGPEFLTYFQNEAQLEKSRLLSDRFSAERPKGSFSTLEIQRTEQGDSAMYLCASRSGTQNFDEQFFGPGTRLTVL.

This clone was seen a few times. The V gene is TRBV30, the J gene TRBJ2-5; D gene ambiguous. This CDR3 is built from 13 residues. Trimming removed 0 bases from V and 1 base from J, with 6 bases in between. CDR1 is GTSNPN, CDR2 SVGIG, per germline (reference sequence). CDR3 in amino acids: CAWSVRIQETQYF. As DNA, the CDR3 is TGTGCCTGGAGTGTACGGATCCAAGAGACCCAGTACTTC.

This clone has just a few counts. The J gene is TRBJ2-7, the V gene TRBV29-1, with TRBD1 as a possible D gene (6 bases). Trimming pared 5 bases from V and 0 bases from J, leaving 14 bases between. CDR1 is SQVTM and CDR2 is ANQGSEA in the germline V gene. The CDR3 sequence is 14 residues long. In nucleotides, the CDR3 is TGCAGCGTTCAAGTCCAGGGGCTCTCCTACGAGCAGTACTTC. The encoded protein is CSVQVQGLSYEQYF.

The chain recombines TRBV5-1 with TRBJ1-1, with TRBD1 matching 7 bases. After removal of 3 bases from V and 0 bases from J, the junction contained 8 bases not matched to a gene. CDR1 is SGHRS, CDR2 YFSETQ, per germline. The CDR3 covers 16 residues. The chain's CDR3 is CASSSTADRVNTEAFF. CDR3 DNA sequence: TGCGCCAGCAGCTCAACGGCAGACAGGGTGAACACTGAAGCTTTCTTT.

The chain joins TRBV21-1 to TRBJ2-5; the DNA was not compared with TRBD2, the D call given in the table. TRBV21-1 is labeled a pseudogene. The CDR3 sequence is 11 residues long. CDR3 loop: CAKGTTETQYF. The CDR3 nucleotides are TGTGCCAAAGGGACTACAGAGACCCAGTACTTC.

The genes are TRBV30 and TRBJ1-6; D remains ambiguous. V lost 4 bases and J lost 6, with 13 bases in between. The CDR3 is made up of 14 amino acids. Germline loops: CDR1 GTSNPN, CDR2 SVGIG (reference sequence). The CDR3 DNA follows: TGTGCCTGGAAGCTGGACTCTGGTAATTCACCCCTCCACTTT. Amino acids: CAWKLDSGNSPLHF.

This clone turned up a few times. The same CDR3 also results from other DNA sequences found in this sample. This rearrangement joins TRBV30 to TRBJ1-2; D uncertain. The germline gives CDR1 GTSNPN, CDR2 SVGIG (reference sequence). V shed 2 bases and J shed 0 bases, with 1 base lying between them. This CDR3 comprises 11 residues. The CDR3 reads CAWSPNYGYTF. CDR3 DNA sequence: TGTGCCTGGAGTCCTAACTATGGCTACACCTTC.